A selection of T cell receptor beta chains follows, all from one sample in a study of T cell responses to AZD1222 COVID-19 vaccine. Method: immunoSEQ multiplex PCR; TCRdb's copy keeps in-frame clones and lacks some. Of more than 150,000 clones detected, about nine tenths appear once; the ten largest clones hold roughly 6%. This specimen consisted of peripheral blood, obtained on day 0 of AZD1222 vaccination. Source of these receptors: an adult in good health. Both conserved end residues are part of each CDR3.

TRBV11-2 CASSPLDRGLNSPLHF
TRBV5-4 CASSLANSYGYTF
TRBV7-2 CASSRSVLETQYF
TRBV6-5 CASRRTSSDEKLFF
TRBV5-8 CASSGRGGYQFF
TRBV6-2/TRBV6-3 CASSSSGDYNEQFF
TRBV12-3/TRBV12-4 CASNQGGYNEQFF
TRBV7-3 CASSKVQGYEQYF
TRBV7-2 CASSYGRGSNQPQHF
TRBV27 CASAHPYRASGGYTF
TRBV7-9 CASRTEETQYF
TRBV28 CASSPGQNNSPLHF
TRBV2 CASSPGEIAGGYEQYF
TRBV19 CASRTGAGAQFF
TRBV10-3 CAIRGQGTDTQYF
TRBV18 CASSPGRALFGYTF
TRBV6-2/TRBV6-3 CASSYSSGPLSGANVLTF
TRBV24-1 CATSAPGTSGNEQFF
TRBV5-1 CASSVTGSATNEKLFF
TRBV5-1 CASTLIPGNHEQYF
TRBV19 CASSIGGAYTGELFF
TRBV6-5 CASSGKVSTDTQYF
TRBV7-2 CASSLGGAGSGGYTF
TRBV7-9 CASSSSSRQGVYQPQHF
TRBV6-5 CASSYHRDRATDTQYF
TRBV5-5 CASSITGTGNTIYF
TRBV6-2/TRBV6-3 CASSPGQGGGYNEQFF
TRBV11-2 CASSLDSWEKLFF
TRBV5-6 CASSGRTGGNSPLHF
TRBV5-1 CASSFGGPNSYNSPLHF
TRBV5-1 CASSLEGNSPLHF
TRBV27 CASSFGTSGNPDTQYF
TRBV11-3 CASSSGLAGVDYEQYF
TRBV29-1 CSVEEGGINQPQHF
TRBV28 CASSPRVRAANEKLFF
TRBV6-5 CASRDPGQGAQQYF
TRBV10-2 CASTDSTSGRYEQYF
TRBV7-2 CASSSGQGLAHTF
TRBV7-7 CASSPPGTETQYF
TRBV6-2/TRBV6-3 CASSYSAGAPWGQYF
TRBV6-1 CASSEPGTSGFGNGELFF
TRBV5-1 CASSPFTARGETQYF
TRBV7-6 CASSVSGFPTQYF
TRBV7-9 CASSLQGQNYNEQFF
TRBV27 CASSPSGGRQGGYTF
TRBV27 CASSIRTGSTGELFF
TRBV6-5 CASSYGRGSSNEQFF
TRBV6-5 CASSPPGDEQYF
TRBV19 CASSTGFGNTIYF
TRBV11-1 CASSLQESNYEQYF
TRBV27 CASRLPGQGVDEQFF
TRBV6-1 CASSEATRAFVNEQFF
TRBV6-4 CASSDGGTAQETQYF
TRBV14 CASSRANEQFF
TRBV27 CASSPPGLATYEQYF
TRBV6-5 CASRSPADNYGYTF